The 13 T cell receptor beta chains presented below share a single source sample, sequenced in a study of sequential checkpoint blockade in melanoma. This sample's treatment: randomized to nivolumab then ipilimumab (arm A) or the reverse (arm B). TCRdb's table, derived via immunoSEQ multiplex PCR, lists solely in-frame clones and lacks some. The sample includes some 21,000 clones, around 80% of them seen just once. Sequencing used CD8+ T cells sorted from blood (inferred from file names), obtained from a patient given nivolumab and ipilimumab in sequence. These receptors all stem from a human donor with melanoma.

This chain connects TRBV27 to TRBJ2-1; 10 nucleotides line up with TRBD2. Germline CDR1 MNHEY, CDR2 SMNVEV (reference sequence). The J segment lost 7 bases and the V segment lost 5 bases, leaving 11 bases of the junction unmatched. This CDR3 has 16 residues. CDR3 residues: CASSPLPGLANNEQFF. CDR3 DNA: TGTGCCAGCAGTCCACTGCCGGGACTAGCGAATAATGAGCAGTTCTTC.

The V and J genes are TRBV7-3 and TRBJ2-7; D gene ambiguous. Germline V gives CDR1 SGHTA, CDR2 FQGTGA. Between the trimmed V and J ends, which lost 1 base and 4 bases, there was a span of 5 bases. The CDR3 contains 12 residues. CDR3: CASSLNLYEQYF. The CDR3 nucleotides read TGTGCCAGCAGCTTAAATCTTTACGAGCAGTACTTC.

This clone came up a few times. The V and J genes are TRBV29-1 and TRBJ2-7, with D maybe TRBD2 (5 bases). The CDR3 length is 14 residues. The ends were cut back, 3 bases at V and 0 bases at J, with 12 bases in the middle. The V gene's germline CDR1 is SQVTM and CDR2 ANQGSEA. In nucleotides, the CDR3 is TGCAGCGTTGATGTCGGGATTGGCTCCTACGAGCAGTACTTC. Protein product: CSVDVGIGSYEQYF.

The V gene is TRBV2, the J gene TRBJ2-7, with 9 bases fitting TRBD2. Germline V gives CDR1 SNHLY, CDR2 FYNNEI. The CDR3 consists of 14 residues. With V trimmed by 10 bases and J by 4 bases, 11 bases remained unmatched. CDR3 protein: CANMRSGGPYEQYF. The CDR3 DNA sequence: TGTGCCAATATGAGGAGCGGGGGGCCGTACGAGCAGTACTTC.

The CDR3 spells CASTVLAGGSYEQYF. The CDR3 DNA follows: TGTGCCAGCACCGTATTAGCGGGAGGTAGCTACGAGCAGTACTTC. The gene calls are TRBV5-6 and TRBJ2-7; TRBD2 matches at 10 bases. CDR1 SGHDT and CDR2 YYEEEE come from the germline V gene. Unmatched junction bases numbered 9, after V lost 6 bases and J lost 3 bases. The CDR3 has 15 residues.

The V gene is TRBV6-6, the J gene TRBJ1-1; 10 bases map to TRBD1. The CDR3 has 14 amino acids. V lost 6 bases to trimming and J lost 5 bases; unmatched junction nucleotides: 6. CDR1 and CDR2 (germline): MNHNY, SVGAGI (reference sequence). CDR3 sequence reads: CASSPDRGRTEAFF. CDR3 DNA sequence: TGTGCCAGCAGCCCAGACAGGGGGCGGACTGAAGCTTTCTTT.

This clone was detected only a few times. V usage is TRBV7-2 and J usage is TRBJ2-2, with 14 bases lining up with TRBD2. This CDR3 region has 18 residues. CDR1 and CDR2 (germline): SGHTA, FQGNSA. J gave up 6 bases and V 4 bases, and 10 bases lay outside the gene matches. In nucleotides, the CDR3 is TGTGCCAGCAGCTACACCGGGACTAGCGGGAGCAGGTCCGGGGAGCTGTTTTTT. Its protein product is CASSYTGTSGSRSGELFF.

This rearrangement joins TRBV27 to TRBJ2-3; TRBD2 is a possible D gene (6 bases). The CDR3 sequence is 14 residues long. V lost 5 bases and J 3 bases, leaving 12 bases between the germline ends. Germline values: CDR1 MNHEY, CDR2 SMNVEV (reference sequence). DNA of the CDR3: TGTGCCAGCAGTCATCGACTAGAAACAGATACGCAGTATTTT. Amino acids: CASSHRLETDTQYF.

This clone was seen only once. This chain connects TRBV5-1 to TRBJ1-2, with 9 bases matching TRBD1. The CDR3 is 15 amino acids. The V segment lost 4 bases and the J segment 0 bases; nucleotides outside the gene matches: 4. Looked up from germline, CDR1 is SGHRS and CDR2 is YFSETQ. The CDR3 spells CASSDWTGANYGYTF. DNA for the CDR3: TGCGCCAGCAGCGACTGGACAGGGGCTAACTATGGCTACACCTTC.

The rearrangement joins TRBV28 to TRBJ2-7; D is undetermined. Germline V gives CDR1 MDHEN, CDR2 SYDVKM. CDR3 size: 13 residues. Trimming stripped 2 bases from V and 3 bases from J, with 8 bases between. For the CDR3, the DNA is TGTGCCAGCAGTTTACGAGTGAGCTACGAGCAGTACTTC. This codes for CASSLRVSYEQYF.

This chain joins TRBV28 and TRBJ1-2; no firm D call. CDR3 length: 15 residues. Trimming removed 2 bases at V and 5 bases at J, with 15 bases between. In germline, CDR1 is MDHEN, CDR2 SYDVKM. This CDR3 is CASSLSFGKTYGYTF. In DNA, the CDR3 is TGTGCCAGCAGTTTAAGTTTCGGGAAAACATATGGCTACACCTTC.

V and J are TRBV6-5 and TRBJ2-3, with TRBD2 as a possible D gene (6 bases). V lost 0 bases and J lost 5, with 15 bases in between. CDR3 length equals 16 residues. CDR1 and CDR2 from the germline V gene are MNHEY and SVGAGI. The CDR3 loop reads CASSYSWGEYVDTQYF. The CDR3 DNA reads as TGTGCCAGCAGTTACTCGTGGGGGGAATATGTAGATACGCAGTATTTT.

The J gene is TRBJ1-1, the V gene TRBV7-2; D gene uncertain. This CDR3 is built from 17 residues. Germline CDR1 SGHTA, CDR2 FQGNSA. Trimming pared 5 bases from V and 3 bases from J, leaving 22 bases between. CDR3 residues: CASSPEDGGIRDTEAFF. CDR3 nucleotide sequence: TGTGCCAGCAGCCCAGAGGATGGAGGGATTAGGGACACTGAAGCTTTCTTT. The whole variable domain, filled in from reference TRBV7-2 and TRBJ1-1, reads GAGVSQSPSNKVTEKGKDVELRCDPISGHTALYWYRQSLGQGLEFLIYFQGNSAPDKSGLPSDRFSAERTGGSVSTLTIQRTQQEDSAVYLCASSPEDGGIRDTEAFFGQGTRLTVV.